Presented here are 14 T cell receptor beta chains from one specimen sequenced in a study of T cell repertoires in cytomegalovirus infection. TCRdb re-called the reads through MiXCR, storing one row per CDR3 protein. Among tens of thousands of distinct CDR3 sequences listed, around 30% were seen once. Antigens of these TCRs are unknown. This sample comprised CD8+ T cells from cultured PBMCs, obtained from culture after CMV antigen stimulation. The receptors come from a human donor in good health (CMV status not recorded). Some clones in this sample may be carry-over from other donors' samples.

The table lists this clonotype with many counts. The rearrangement links TRBV7-9 to TRBJ1-6; D remains unclear. The germline gives CDR1 SEHNR, CDR2 FQNEAQ (reference sequence). This CDR3 has 14 residues. Trimming took 3 bases from V and 6 from J, leaving 9 bases between them. The CDR3 bases are TGTGCCAGCAGCTTCGGCCAGATTAATTCACCCCTCCACTTT. This codes for CASSFGQINSPLHF.

This clonotype came up many times. The chain combines TRBV12-3 or TRBV12-4 with TRBJ2-7; D uncertain. This CDR3 spans 11 amino acids. V was cut by 1 base and J by 4 bases, with 2 bases left in between. The CDR3 nucleotides read TGTGCCAGCAGTTTAGGTTACGAGCAGTACTTC. The encoded protein is CASSLGYEQYF.

The chain carries TRBV7-9 and TRBJ2-7; the D is unclear. The germline gives CDR1 SEHNR, CDR2 FQNEAQ (reference sequence). The CDR3 runs 16 residues. V was pared by 4 bases and J by 3 bases, with 19 bases between. CDR3 amino acids: CASSSSSGEYVYEQYF. Written as DNA, the CDR3 is TGTGCCAGCAGCTCTTCCTCTGGGGAATACGTCTACGAGCAGTACTTC.

This clonotype appeared a few times. V is TRBV7-2 and J is TRBJ1-1; TRBD1 agrees at 8 bases. CDR3 length: 16 amino acids. Trimming removed 5 bases from V and 5 bases from J; junction bases left unmatched: 13. Per the germline V gene, CDR1 is SGHTA and CDR2 is FQGNSA. Here the CDR3 reads CASSKEATGGMTEAFF. As DNA, the CDR3 is TGTGCCAGCAGCAAAGAGGCCACAGGGGGGATGACTGAAGCTTTCTTT.

This clonotype was seen only a few times. CDR3 nucleotides: TGTGCCAGCAGTTTATCAGGAGGGGCCCGGTGGGCCGGGCAGTACTTC. Its translation is CASSLSGGARWAGQYF. The chain joins TRBV27 to TRBJ2-7, with a weak D call TRBD2 (6 bases). Germline V CDR1 and CDR2: MNHEY, SMNVEV (reference sequence). V was cut by 0 bases and J by 9 bases, with 21 bases left in between. The CDR3 sequence is 16 residues long.

The table lists this clonotype with a few counts. The chain is built from TRBV7-6 and TRBJ2-3; 8 nucleotides match TRBD2. Germline assignment: CDR1 SGHVS and CDR2 FNYEAQ. V dropped 5 bases and J dropped 3; count of bases not matched to a gene: 10. The CDR3 consists of 16 residues. The CDR3 coding sequence is TGTGCCAGCAGCCCGTCTTTGCGGGGGGATACAGATACGCAGTATTTT. As protein: CASSPSLRGDTDTQYF.

The chain recombines TRBV12-3 or TRBV12-4 with TRBJ1-5, with D perhaps TRBD1 (6 bases). The CDR3 covers 15 residues. Trimming stripped 7 bases from V and 0 bases from J, with 13 bases between. This chain's CDR3 is CASTQDRISNQPQHF. CDR3 DNA: TGTGCCAGCACCCAGGACAGAATTAGCAATCAGCCCCAGCATTTT.

This clonotype came up a few times. The V and J genes are TRBV19 and TRBJ1-2; D gene uncertain. Trimming removed 2 bases from V and 3 bases from J, with 16 bases in between. The CDR3 length is 16 residues. Germline-derived CDR1 and CDR2 are LNHDA and SQIVND (reference sequence). DNA for the CDR3: TGTGCCAGTAGTATAAATTCGGACTCCCTGTACTATGGCTACACCTTC. Its protein product is CASSINSDSLYYGYTF.

The chain combines TRBV7-9 with TRBJ2-5; D is unresolved. This CDR3 is built from 12 residues. V was trimmed by 7 bases and J by 0 bases, leaving 6 bases between them. In germline, CDR1 is SEHNR, CDR2 FQNEAQ (reference sequence). The CDR3 bases are TGTGCCAGCATGGCAAACCAAGAGACCCAGTACTTC. Its translation: CASMANQETQYF.

In the case of this clonotype: Compared with germline, one end of the junction differs, possibly owing to a read error. The gene calls are TRBV11-3 and TRBJ2-1; D remains ambiguous. In germline, CDR1 is SGHNT, CDR2 YENEEA. The CDR3 sequence is 13 residues long. The CDR3 coding sequence is TGTGCCACCAGCGAGACTGGGTCCGGGGAGCAGTTCTTC. This encodes CATSETGSGEQFF.

Many counts were recorded for this clonotype. The chain employs TRBV7-8 and TRBJ2-1; D remains unclear. V was clipped by 5 bases and J by 8 bases, with 13 bases between them. This CDR3 has 13 residues. The V gene's germline CDR1 is SGHVS and CDR2 FQNEAQ. The CDR3 DNA follows: TGTGCCAGCAGCCCCGGACCGGCGTATGAGCAGTTCTTC. Protein: CASSPGPAYEQFF.

This clonotype appeared a few times. The chain combines TRBV4-3 with TRBJ1-1, with D hard to call. V was trimmed by 0 bases and J by 0 bases, leaving 8 bases between them. The CDR3 extends over 15 amino acids. Germline-derived CDR1 and CDR2 are LGHNA and YSLEER. CDR3 sequence (DNA): TGCGCCAGCAGCCAAGATGGGAGCTTGAACACTGAAGCTTTCTTT. Protein sequence: CASSQDGSLNTEAFF.

This clonotype has only one observation. The chain employs TRBV4-1 and TRBJ2-1, with 14 bases aligning to TRBD2. Germline-derived CDR1 and CDR2 are MGHRA and YSYEKL. The CDR3 has 16 residues. Unmatched junction bases numbered 7, after V lost 4 bases and J lost 8 bases. The CDR3 protein is CASSPVTSGGGYEQFF. The CDR3 DNA reads as TGCGCCAGCAGCCCGGTGACTAGCGGGGGGGGTTATGAGCAGTTCTTC.

For the CDR3, the DNA is TGCGCCAGCAGCCAAGGAATCAAGGCCCTAGGGGAAAAACTGTTTTTT. This encodes CASSQGIKALGEKLFF. The chain recombines TRBV4-1 with TRBJ1-4; D gene uncertain. CDR1 and CDR2 from the germline V gene are MGHRA and YSYEKL. The CDR3 length is 16 residues. The V end lost 1 base, the J end lost 8 bases, and 17 bases lay between the germline ends.